This T cell receptor beta chain came from a study of shared T cell receptors in the human thymus. Here immunoSEQ multiplex PCR was the method, and the copy in TCRdb shows in-frame clones only, minus some. The data show over 450,000 clones, around 82% seen once. The trim removed 4 bases at V and 3 bases at J, leaving 11 bases unmatched. CDR3 length equals 18 residues. Germline loops: CDR1 SGHDT, CDR2 YYEEEE. In addition, the sample was reused for a study of human thymus T cells. That work states: Obtained as resections during corrective heart surgery, the thymus tissue was then studied.

The material sequenced was thymocytes. This TCR came from a boy under two years old with a congenital heart defect. The rearrangement links TRBV5-6 to TRBJ2-1; the match to TRBD2 covers 12 bases. The CDR3 DNA sequence: TGTGCCAGCAGCCTCCCGACTAGCGGGAGTGTCGGCTACAATGAGCAGTTCTTC. It encodes CASSLPTSGSVGYNEQFF.